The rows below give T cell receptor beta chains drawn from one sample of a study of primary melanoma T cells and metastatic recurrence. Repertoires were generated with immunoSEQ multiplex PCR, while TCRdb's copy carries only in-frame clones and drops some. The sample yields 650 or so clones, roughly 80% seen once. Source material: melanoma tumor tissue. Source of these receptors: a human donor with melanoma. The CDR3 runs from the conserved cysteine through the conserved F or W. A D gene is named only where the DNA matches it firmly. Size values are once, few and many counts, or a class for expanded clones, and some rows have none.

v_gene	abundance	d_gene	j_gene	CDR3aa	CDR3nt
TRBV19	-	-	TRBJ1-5	CASSVPGTDQPQHF	TGTGCCAGTAGTGTCCCGGGGACCGATCAGCCCCAGCATTTT
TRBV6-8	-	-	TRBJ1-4	CASSYDSLGEKLFF	TGTGCCAGCAGTTACGACAGCCTGGGGGAAAAACTGTTTTTT
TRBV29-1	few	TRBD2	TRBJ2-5	CSVVSSGGFGTQYF	TGCAGCGTTGTCTCTAGCGGGGGGTTCGGGACCCAGTACTTC
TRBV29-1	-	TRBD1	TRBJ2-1	CSWGWTGSDEQFF	TGCAGCTGGGGGTGGACAGGGTCCGATGAGCAGTTCTTC
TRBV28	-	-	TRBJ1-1	CASRSVNTEAFF	TGTGCCAGCAGATCAGTGAACACTGAAGCTTTCTTT
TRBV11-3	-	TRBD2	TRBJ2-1	CASSPGASGRNWNEQFF	TGTGCCAGCAGCCCGGGAGCTAGCGGGAGGAATTGGAATGAGCAGTTCTTC
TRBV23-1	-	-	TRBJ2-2	CASSLWRTDTGELFF	TGCGCCAGCAGCTTGTGGCGGACCGACACCGGGGAGCTGTTTTTT
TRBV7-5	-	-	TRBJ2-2	CASSFGTGLISGELFF	TGTGCCAGCAGCTTTGGGACAGGGTTGATATCCGGGGAGCTGTTTTTT
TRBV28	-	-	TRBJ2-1	CASSFNLAAYNEQFF	TGTGCCAGCAGTTTTAATCTAGCAGCCTACAATGAGCAGTTCTTC
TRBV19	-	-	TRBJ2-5	CASSIDQNQETQYF	TGTGCCAGTAGTATAGATCAGAACCAAGAGACCCAGTACTTC
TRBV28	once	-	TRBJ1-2	CASSSGLAGYTF	TGTGCCAGCAGTTCCGGGTTAGCGGGCTACACCTTC
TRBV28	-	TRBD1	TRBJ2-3	CASSFAQGAGGTDTQYF	TGTGCCAGCAGCTTCGCCCAGGGGGCAGGGGGCACAGATACGCAGTATTTT
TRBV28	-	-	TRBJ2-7	CASSPWRTYEQYF	TGTGCCAGCAGCCCCTGGCGCACCTACGAGCAGTACTTC
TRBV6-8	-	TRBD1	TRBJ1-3	CASSSDRGRGNTIYF	TGTGCCAGCAGTTCCGACAGGGGGAGAGGAAACACCATATATTTT